This is a list of T cell receptor beta chains from one sample in a study of technical replicates of blood from several donors. TCRdb keeps only in-frame clones here, not all; method: immunoSEQ multiplex PCR. The sample includes tens of thousands of clones, 98% of them seen just once. Sequences were obtained from T cells isolated from PBMCs. Every receptor here comes from a human donor in good health. CDR3s leave out the opening cysteine and the closing phenylalanine or tryptophan.

v_call | cdr3_aa
TRBV7-9 | ASNLDRGAISYEQY
TRBV4-1 | ASSPQGFTQY
TRBV29-1 | SADQGSYNEQF
TRBV6-1 | ASSLGTGGTEAF
TRBV28 | ASSLTGSGNEQF
TRBV5-1 | ASSLGYDTGELF
TRBV28 | ASSSLAGGAYEQY
TRBV15 | AAGGPNNEQF
TRBV6-1 | ASSGKTGGFYIGPQH
TRBV5-1 | ASSFGGGRNEQF
TRBV7-3 | ASSFRGQTNEQF